The 6 T cell receptor beta chains in this list originate from one sample, sequenced in a study of response to subunit inactivated influenza vaccine. MiXCR, applied by TCRdb to the RT-PCR reads, yields one record per CDR3 protein. The table lists hundreds of thousands of distinct CDR3 sequences, less than 8% of them singletons. The source material was PBMCs from blood, sampled roughly 24 months after vaccination. These receptor sequences come from a man between 50 and 75 years old who received an inactivated influenza vaccine.

This clonotype was seen ten or more times. The gene calls are TRBV27 and TRBJ2-7; D perhaps matches TRBD1 (5 bases). CDR3 length: 13 amino acids. The V end was cut by 8 bases, the J end by 7 bases, with 18 bases between. CDR1 MNHEY and CDR2 SMNVEV come from the germline V gene (reference sequence). The CDR3 bases are TGTGCCAGCTCTAGGGCAGGGCCCCTGGAGCAGTACTTC. As protein: CASSRAGPLEQYF.

This sequence joins TRBV4-1 and TRBJ2-3; D remains unclear. V was cut by 1 base and J by 4 bases, with 15 bases left in between. The V gene's germline CDR1 is MGHRA and CDR2 YSYEKL. CDR3 size: 16 residues. CDR3 sequence (DNA): TGCGCCAGCAGCCAAGTTGGGCCCCTAGTCGCAGATACGCAGTATTTT. This encodes CASSQVGPLVADTQYF.

The genes are TRBV9 and TRBJ1-5; TRBD1 might be the D (5 bases). Germline loops: CDR1 SGDLS, CDR2 YYNGEE. Trimming left V 3 bases short and J 0 bases short, with 10 bases between. The CDR3 length is 15 residues. CDR3 sequence (DNA): TGTGCCAGCAGCGACGAACAGGATAGCAATCAGCCCCAGCATTTT. Amino acid sequence: CASSDEQDSNQPQHF.

This clonotype came up many times. CDR3 residues: CSVVLGRIQETQYF. In DNA form, the CDR3 reads TGCAGCGTTGTGCTCGGGCGGATCCAAGAGACCCAGTACTTC. The rearrangement uses TRBV29-1 and TRBJ2-5; D is uncertain. Trimming removed 4 bases at V and 1 base at J, with 13 bases between. The germline V gene has CDR1 SQVTM and CDR2 ANQGSEA. The CDR3 runs 14 residues.

CDR3 in amino acids: CAWSGATDTQYF. CDR3 nucleotide sequence: TGTGCCTGGAGCGGGGCTACAGATACGCAGTATTTT. V usage is TRBV30 and J usage is TRBJ2-3, with D perhaps matching TRBD1 or TRBD2 (5 bases each). Germline V gene data show CDR1 as GTSNPN and CDR2 as SVGIG (reference sequence). Trimming shortened V by 3 bases and J by 3 bases, and 7 bases separated the two germline ends. The CDR3 has 12 amino acids. The variable domain in full, with the rest retrieved from reference TRBV30 and TRBJ2-3, is SQTIHQWPATLVQPVGSPLSLECTVEGTSNPNLYWYRQAAGRGLQLLFYSVGIGQISSEVPQNLSASRPQDRQFILSSKKLLLSDSGFYLCAWSGATDTQYFGPGTRLTVL.

This clonotype was seen at least ten times. This chain uses TRBV20-1 with TRBJ2-1; 9 bases agree with TRBD2. CDR1 is DFQATT, CDR2 SNEGSKA, per germline (reference sequence). The CDR3 runs 15 residues. Losses at the gene ends were 5 bases for V and 10 bases for J; bases not matched to a gene: 15. DNA for the CDR3: TGCAGTGCTGGCCCTCCTAGCGGGGTCTTCGGGGAGCAGTTCTTC. Amino acids: CSAGPPSGVFGEQFF.